This TCR beta chain was found in a study of blood T cell repertoires in COVID-19 (dated by TCRdb to the early 2020s). Notes on the research overall: Samples from collaborators originated in the United States, Italy and Spain and spanned both the acute and convalescent phases of COVID-19. Subjects who had been exposed to COVID-19, were actively infected with it, or had recovered from it provided the deeply sampled blood TCRbeta repertoires that made up the dataset. The repertoires were made available in a free public database intended to serve as a resource for research on the immune response to SARS-CoV-2. The samples were drawn from two sources: the first 160 participants of the ongoing ImmuneRACE study, and 1,000 to 1,500 subjects contributed by 6 global collaborators. A de-identified subject ID, COVID-19 status, age in years and sex were almost always included in the sample metadata. Where HLA class I and class II types were available, the types were taken from metadata supplied by the sample provider, not from assay-based typing. The prospective study material was composed of cDNA or gDNA derived from T cells, B-cell-depleted T cells, or PBMCs.

The junction shows trimming of 2 bases on V and 11 bases on J, and the gene matches do not reach 10 bases of it. The CDR3 contains 15 residues, cysteine and phenylalanine counted. Just the 45-base CDR3 DNA is kept, in frame starting at base 1. The germline V gene (reference sequence) provides CDR1 LNHDA and CDR2 SQIVND. In the case of this clone: Its antigen is not yet known. One base away there is no much larger clone; base qualities are not given.

Overall study outcomes, separate from this receptor: The amount of clinical and demographic metadata varied by source and participant and was provided uncurated.

The immunoSEQ Assay, a bias-controlled multiplex PCR, was used to amplify TCRbeta CDR3 regions from genomic DNA. Per the source publication's procedure: Nucleated cell counts per sample were estimated from amplification of reference gene primers within the assay. To quantify the absolute abundance of each unique TCRbeta CDR3 rearrangement, sequence reads were collapsed and filtered. For each sample, productive Simpson clonality was calculated by taking the square root of Simpson's diversity index across productive rearrangements. TCRdb holds this immuneACCESS table with in-frame rearrangements only. Some clones are missing; in checked studies, unresolved V genes explain under half, and the rest has no known cause. The DNA gave D and trimming, while V, J and clone size come from that table. Within this sample are fewer than 400,000 clones, with about 90% of them counted one time only. Approximately 1.8% of the sample lies in the top ten.

One collaborating source in Seattle enrolled patients during active infection and followed them longitudinally through the course of disease. Whole blood was collected in K2EDTA tubes by collaborating institutions according to the institutions' own protocols. Collaborator samples were shipped for TCRbeta analysis as frozen whole blood, isolated PBMCs, or DNA extracted from either sample type. Input material: peripheral blood. This chain joins TRBV19 to TRBJ1-4; 8 bases in the middle match TRBD1. This sequence originates from a woman in her twenties or thirties with COVID-19, enrolled during active disease. CDR3 loop: CASSIPDRDSEKLFF. The sequenced DNA is TGTGCCAGTAGTATACCGGACAGGGATTCTGAGAAACTGTTTTTT. The reference TRBV19 and TRBJ1-4 proteins fill in what lies around the CDR3, so the full variable domain reads DGGITQSPKYLFRKEGQNVTLSCEQNLNHDAMYWYRQDPGQGLRLIYYSQIVNDFQKGDIAEGYSVSREKKESFPLTVTSAQKNPTAFYLCASSIPDRDSEKLFFGSGTQLSVL.